This TCR beta chain was identified during a study of HIV-infected children after antiretroviral therapy interruption (dated by TCRdb to about 2019). Turning to the overall study: Eight children, all with CD4+ count above 500 and viral load below 50 copies/ml, were included, of whom four were on planned treatment interruption and four were on continuous treatment. Continuous-treatment samples were analyzed from corresponding weeks 0, 48 and 150. Interruption-arm samples came from week 0, week 12, end of interruption (week 24 or 48), and about 3 years after study end. Exposure to EBV and CMV had been recorded for most participating children. Alongside thymic output measurements, TCR repertoires of children on planned treatment interruption were compared with TCR repertoires of children on continuous antiretroviral treatment. The interruption group had a median age of approximately 10 years, and the continuous treatment group had a median age of approximately 8 years.

The library came from 3' RACE. TCR libraries were constructed from RNA with a 3' RACE protocol that used unique molecular identifiers to correct for PCR amplification bias. Amplicon libraries were pooled in groups of up to 12 and sequenced on an Illumina MiSeq using v2 2x250 paired-end chemistry. The authors' pipeline ran thus. Decombinator was used to process the reads, assigning V and J genes and CDR3 and applying barcode-based correction of errors and PCR bias. Repertoires were subsampled to equal depth before Gini coefficient calculation using the R ineq package. CDR3 similarity was assessed with GLIPH, Hamming distance and a shared triplet metric. TCRdb itself trimmed the public reads at Q25 with fastp, ran MiXCR and retained productive beta chains. For every CDR3 protein sequence, its rows merge into one entry that carries the most common genes and DNA. These V and J calls rely on TCRdb rather than the paper's analysis. The sample records fewer than 100,000 distinct CDR3 sequences, around 6.9% of which are singletons. The ten largest account for 0.85% to 1.3% of the sample.

The treatment or condition label, as the study defines it: PENTA 11 planned treatment interruption arm or continuous ART arm. The participants were children from the United Kingdom between 2 and 15 years old who had been on ART with at least three drugs for 24 weeks or longer. Cryopreserved PBMCs containing at least 5 million viable cells were needed, and a few candidate patients were excluded because their viable PBMC yield was low. Naive CD4+ CD45RA+ CD45RO- T cells were FACS-sorted from thawed PBMCs on a FACSAria III cell sorter. After sorting, cells were fixed, and RNA was extracted with the RNeasy FFPE kit and then with the RNeasy Micro kit. This clonotype occurred many times. What antigen it recognizes has not been identified. Base qualities were left out, and no much larger clone turns up one base away. Study-wide conclusions, independent of this receptor: The sorted CD45RA+ naive cells might contain minor non-naive CD45RA+ populations, such as EMRA or stem memory cells. In naive CD4+ repertoires of PTI patients, CDR3 sharing between time points fell after interruption began; many sequences were shared between end of interruption and 3 years later. The naive CD4+ Gini coefficient rose by the end of treatment interruption, suggesting clonal expansion, and returned to baseline by 3 years. The low number of patients is regarded as a limitation, and the data should be interpreted with caution.

This receptor was taken from a pool of human donors with HIV. Sequenced here: CD45RA+ CD4+ T cells from PBMCs, pooled from several time points, sampled from a donor given antiretroviral therapy, either interrupted or continuous. In the paper's terms, the cell subset or site label means: naive CD4+ CD45RA+ CD45RO- T cells.

The CDR3 here reads CSASLQSKVYEQYF. The DNA reads as follows: TGCAGTGCTAGTCTCCAGAGCAAAGTCTACGAGCAGTACTTC. The sequence joins TRBV20-1 to TRBJ2-7, with the D gene not confidently named. V was cut back by 3 bases and J by 3 bases, leaving a gap of 15 bases between them. Based on the germline V gene (reference sequence), the CDR1 and CDR2 sequences are DFQATT and SNEGSKA. The CDR3 spans 14 residues, from the cysteine through the phenylalanine. Kept here is only the CDR3 DNA, which spans 42 bases and is read in frame from base 1.